These T cell receptor beta chains were read from a single sample in a study of regulatory T cells in long-lasting Graves disease. TCRdb re-called the multiplex PCR reads with MiXCR, one entry per CDR3 protein. Of under 500,000 distinct CDR3 sequences in the sample, 16% are singletons; the top ten hold about 10%. These data are also associated with another study on T cells in Graves' hyperthyroidism and ophthalmopathy.

This sample comprised peripheral blood mononuclear cells (PBMCs), obtained at new diagnosis, from a patient treated with antithyroid drugs. These receptors all stem from a woman younger than 45 with Graves disease. The CDR3 runs from the conserved cysteine through the conserved F or W. The order of the fields is clone size, V gene, D gene, J gene, CDR3 DNA, CDR3 protein. A D gene is named only where the DNA matches it firmly. For some rows the clone size is stated as once, few or many, or as a class when expanded; others skip it.

abundance: few
v_gene: TRBV2
d_gene: -
j_gene: TRBJ1-4
CDR3nt: TGTGCCAGCAGTCCACACCCGGGTCGGGAAAGACTGTTTTTT
CDR3aa: CASSPHPGRERLFF

abundance: -
v_gene: TRBV12-3/TRBV12-4
d_gene: TRBD2
j_gene: TRBJ2-1
CDR3nt: TGTGCCAGCAGGGTTAGCGGGAGAGGAAATGAGCAGTTCTTC
CDR3aa: CASRVSGRGNEQFF

abundance: few
v_gene: TRBV28
d_gene: -
j_gene: TRBJ1-1
CDR3nt: TGTGCCAGCACCGGACCAGGGGAGGGAAACACTGAAGCTTTCTTT
CDR3aa: CASTGPGEGNTEAFF

abundance: many
v_gene: TRBV2
d_gene: -
j_gene: TRBJ2-3
CDR3nt: TGTGCCAGCAGGGGGTCCGCGGCGGCGGTGGGCACAGATACGCAGTATTTT
CDR3aa: CASRGSAAAVGTDTQYF

abundance: few
v_gene: TRBV6-2/TRBV6-3
d_gene: TRBD1
j_gene: TRBJ2-3
CDR3nt: TGTGCCAGCAGTTACGGACAGGGATTGTTTGATACGCAGTATTTT
CDR3aa: CASSYGQGLFDTQYF

abundance: many
v_gene: TRBV12-3/TRBV12-4
d_gene: TRBD1
j_gene: TRBJ1-6
CDR3nt: TGTGCCAGCACCTCGGGACAGGGGCGTAATTCACCCCTCCACTTT
CDR3aa: CASTSGQGRNSPLHF

abundance: many
v_gene: TRBV28
d_gene: -
j_gene: TRBJ2-6
CDR3nt: TGTGCCAGCAGGTGGGCAGCGGCTTCATCCGGGGCCAACGTCCTGACTTTC
CDR3aa: CASRWAAASSGANVLTF

abundance: many
v_gene: TRBV18
d_gene: TRBD1
j_gene: TRBJ1-1
CDR3nt: TGTGCCAGCTCACCCTACGCGACAGGGCCGAACACTGAAGCTTTCTTT
CDR3aa: CASSPYATGPNTEAFF

abundance: -
v_gene: TRBV6-2/TRBV6-3
d_gene: TRBD2
j_gene: TRBJ2-1
CDR3nt: TGTGCCAGCGAGGGAGGGAGCTCCTACAATGAGCAGTTCTTC
CDR3aa: CASEGGSSYNEQFF

abundance: many
v_gene: TRBV20-1
d_gene: TRBD2
j_gene: TRBJ2-7
CDR3nt: TGCAGTGCTAGAGTCCGTCCCAGCGGGAGTGCCTACGAGCAGTACTTC
CDR3aa: CSARVRPSGSAYEQYF

abundance: -
v_gene: TRBV11-1
d_gene: TRBD2
j_gene: TRBJ2-1
CDR3nt: TGTGCCAGCAGCTCAGTGGGACTAGCGGGAGAACGAGGGGCCTACAATGAGCAGTTCTTC
CDR3aa: CASSSVGLAGERGAYNEQFF

abundance: -
v_gene: TRBV19
d_gene: -
j_gene: TRBJ2-5
CDR3nt: TGTGCCAGTAGTACCGACGGGGAGCCGGCGGAGACCCAGTACTTC
CDR3aa: CASSTDGEPAETQYF

abundance: -
v_gene: TRBV6-1
d_gene: -
j_gene: TRBJ1-1
CDR3nt: TGTGCCAGCAGTCGAACGTCTCCGAACACTGAAGCTTTCTTT
CDR3aa: CASSRTSPNTEAFF

abundance: many
v_gene: TRBV2
d_gene: -
j_gene: TRBJ1-1
CDR3nt: TGTGCCAGCCGGGGGGCGGAGAAAGCTTTCTTT
CDR3aa: CASRGAEKAFF

abundance: many
v_gene: TRBV7-2
d_gene: -
j_gene: TRBJ1-1
CDR3nt: TGTGCCAGCAGCTCTATAGCAGGGGCCACTGAAGCTTTCTTT
CDR3aa: CASSSIAGATEAFF

abundance: -
v_gene: TRBV20-1
d_gene: -
j_gene: TRBJ1-2
CDR3nt: -
CDR3aa: CSASRREGYNEQFFGPGHYGYTF

abundance: -
v_gene: TRBV6-5
d_gene: -
j_gene: TRBJ1-4
CDR3nt: TGTGCCAGCAGTTTGAAGGGCTTGGCTAATGAAAAACTGTTTTTT
CDR3aa: CASSLKGLANEKLFF

abundance: many
v_gene: TRBV11-2
d_gene: -
j_gene: TRBJ2-3
CDR3nt: TGTGCCAGCAGCTTAGACGTTGGAACCGGGGGCACAGATACGCAGTATTTT
CDR3aa: CASSLDVGTGGTDTQYF

abundance: many
v_gene: TRBV12-3/TRBV12-4
d_gene: -
j_gene: TRBJ2-7
CDR3nt: TGTGCCAGCAGTTTGCGGGCCGGGGGCTCCTACGAGCAGTACTTC
CDR3aa: CASSLRAGGSYEQYF

abundance: many
v_gene: TRBV28
d_gene: -
j_gene: TRBJ2-1
CDR3nt: TGTGCCAGCAGCTTCCTACAGGTGGGGTACAATGAGCAGTTCTTC
CDR3aa: CASSFLQVGYNEQFF

abundance: -
v_gene: TRBV20-1
d_gene: -
j_gene: TRBJ2-1
CDR3nt: TGCAGTGCTTACAGGATGAATGAGCAGTTCTTC
CDR3aa: CSAYRMNEQFF

abundance: many
v_gene: TRBV28
d_gene: TRBD1
j_gene: TRBJ1-1
CDR3nt: TGTGCCAGCAACACCGACAGGGAAGGAACTGAAGCTTTCTTT
CDR3aa: CASNTDREGTEAFF

abundance: many
v_gene: TRBV3-1
d_gene: -
j_gene: TRBJ1-1
CDR3nt: TGTGCCAGCAGCCCACAGGGCAGTCGCACTGAAGCTTTCTTT
CDR3aa: CASSPQGSRTEAFF

abundance: few
v_gene: TRBV5-1
d_gene: -
j_gene: TRBJ1-1
CDR3nt: TGCGCCAGCAGCTTGGAGGCGAGTATGAACACTGAAGCTTTCTTT
CDR3aa: CASSLEASMNTEAFF

abundance: many
v_gene: TRBV28
d_gene: -
j_gene: TRBJ1-6
CDR3nt: TGTGCCAGCAGGAAACAGGATTCACCCCTCCACTTT
CDR3aa: CASRKQDSPLHF

abundance: many
v_gene: TRBV7-2
d_gene: -
j_gene: TRBJ2-2
CDR3nt: TGTGCCAGCAGCCCCACCCGGGACACCGGGGAGCTGTTTTTT
CDR3aa: CASSPTRDTGELFF

abundance: few
v_gene: TRBV11-2
d_gene: -
j_gene: TRBJ2-3
CDR3nt: TGTGCCAGCAGCTTAGCTTCCTATACGCAGTATTTT
CDR3aa: CASSLASYTQYF

abundance: -
v_gene: TRBV20-1
d_gene: TRBD2
j_gene: TRBJ2-7
CDR3nt: TGCAGTGCTAGAATAGCGGGAGGGTTCAACTACGAGCAGTACTTC
CDR3aa: CSARIAGGFNYEQYF

abundance: many
v_gene: TRBV7-9
d_gene: TRBD2
j_gene: TRBJ2-7
CDR3nt: TGTGCCAGCAGCTTAAGCCCTCGGACTAGAGGCTACGAGCAGTACTTC
CDR3aa: CASSLSPRTRGYEQYF

abundance: many
v_gene: TRBV13
d_gene: -
j_gene: TRBJ2-7
CDR3nt: TGTGCCAGCAGCTTAGGCCGTCGGGAGCAGTACTTC
CDR3aa: CASSLGRREQYF

abundance: many
v_gene: TRBV11-2
d_gene: TRBD1
j_gene: TRBJ1-3
CDR3nt: TGTGCCAGCACCACAGGGGTGAATTTTGGAAACACCATATATTTT
CDR3aa: CASTTGVNFGNTIYF

abundance: many
v_gene: TRBV6-1
d_gene: -
j_gene: TRBJ2-7
CDR3nt: TGTGCCAGCGGAAGAGACGGAACCTACGAGCAGTACTTC
CDR3aa: CASGRDGTYEQYF

abundance: -
v_gene: TRBV20-1
d_gene: TRBD2
j_gene: TRBJ2-2
CDR3nt: TGCAGTGCTATGGGGACTAGCGGGAAAACCGGGGAGCTGTTTTTT
CDR3aa: CSAMGTSGKTGELFF

abundance: many
v_gene: TRBV5-1
d_gene: -
j_gene: TRBJ2-1
CDR3nt: TGCGCCAGCAGCTTGGCCGGAGTGGGGCCCTACAATGAGCAGTTCTTC
CDR3aa: CASSLAGVGPYNEQFF

abundance: many
v_gene: TRBV24-1
d_gene: TRBD2
j_gene: TRBJ2-1
CDR3nt: TGTGCCACCAGTGAGCCCGCGGGGGGAGAGCAGTTCTTC
CDR3aa: CATSEPAGGEQFF

abundance: -
v_gene: TRBV9
d_gene: TRBD1
j_gene: TRBJ1-3
CDR3nt: TGTGCCAGCAGCTCCCCGGGACAGGTCTCTGGAAACACCATATATTTT
CDR3aa: CASSSPGQVSGNTIYF

abundance: -
v_gene: TRBV20-1
d_gene: -
j_gene: TRBJ2-7
CDR3nt: TGCAGTGCTAGATTCGGTCCTTACGAGCAGTACTTC
CDR3aa: CSARFGPYEQYF

abundance: many
v_gene: TRBV11-2
d_gene: -
j_gene: TRBJ1-1
CDR3nt: TGTGCCAGCACCTCACTAGCGCTAGGAGGAGGCTTTGGTGAAGCTTTCTTT
CDR3aa: CASTSLALGGGFGEAFF

abundance: -
v_gene: TRBV28
d_gene: -
j_gene: TRBJ2-1
CDR3nt: TGTGCCAGCAGTTTAGGCGTGAGGGAGCAGTTCTTC
CDR3aa: CASSLGVREQFF

abundance: -
v_gene: TRBV27
d_gene: TRBD2
j_gene: TRBJ2-7
CDR3nt: TGTGCCAGCAGTTTCTCCGGGACTAGCGGGAGAAGTGGCGAGCAGTACTTC
CDR3aa: CASSFSGTSGRSGEQYF

abundance: -
v_gene: TRBV7-9
d_gene: TRBD1
j_gene: TRBJ2-1
CDR3nt: TGTGCCAGCAGCCTGACGACAGGGATGGCAGACAATGAGCAGTTCTTC
CDR3aa: CASSLTTGMADNEQFF

abundance: many
v_gene: TRBV29-1
d_gene: -
j_gene: TRBJ2-5
CDR3nt: TGCAGCGTTCAACAGGGTCAAGAGGAGACCCAGTACTTC
CDR3aa: CSVQQGQEETQYF

abundance: many
v_gene: TRBV27
d_gene: TRBD1
j_gene: TRBJ1-1
CDR3nt: TGTGCCAGCAGTTTACATGGGACAGGGCGGAACACTGAAGCTTTCTTT
CDR3aa: CASSLHGTGRNTEAFF

abundance: -
v_gene: TRBV12-3/TRBV12-4
d_gene: TRBD1
j_gene: TRBJ2-7
CDR3nt: TGTGCCAGCAGTTCCCTTTCCGGGACAGGGAATTACGAGCAGTACTTC
CDR3aa: CASSSLSGTGNYEQYF